This T cell receptor (beta chain) was captured by sequencing in a study of neurological immune-mediated disorders. Each CDR3 protein gets one entry after TCRdb re-called the 5' RACE reads with MiXCR. The sample has fewer than 85,000 distinct CDR3 sequences, over 15% seen once. This clonotype was detected many times. This CDR3 region has 13 residues. Trimming stripped 6 bases from V and 9 bases from J, with 12 bases between. The TCR was taken from a woman between 40 and 50 years old in good health. The chain couples TRBV12-3 or TRBV12-4 to TRBJ1-6; D might be TRBD1 (5 bases). The sample was PBMCs. CDR3 sequence reads: CASRGTASSPLHF. CDR3 in DNA: TGTGCCAGCAGAGGGACTGCGAGTTCACCCCTCCACTTT.